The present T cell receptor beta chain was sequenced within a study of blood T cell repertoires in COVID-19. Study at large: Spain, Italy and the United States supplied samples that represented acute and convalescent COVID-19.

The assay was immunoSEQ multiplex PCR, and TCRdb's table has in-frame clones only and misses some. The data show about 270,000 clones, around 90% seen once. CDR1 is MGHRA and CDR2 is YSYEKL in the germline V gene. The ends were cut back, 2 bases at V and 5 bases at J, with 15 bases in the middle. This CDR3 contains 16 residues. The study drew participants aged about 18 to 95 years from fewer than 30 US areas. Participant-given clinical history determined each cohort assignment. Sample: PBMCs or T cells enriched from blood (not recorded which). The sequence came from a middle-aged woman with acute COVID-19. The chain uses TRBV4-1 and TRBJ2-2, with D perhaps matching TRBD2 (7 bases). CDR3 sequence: CASSQIQGGGTGELFF. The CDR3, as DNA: TGCGCCAGCAGCCAAATACAGGGAGGGGGGACCGGGGAGCTGTTTTTT.